This T cell receptor (beta chain) is drawn from a study of blood T cells in healthy people across ages. A second PCR, run for roughly 7 to 11 cycles, used a sample-barcoded 5' primer plus a J-beta primer mix. One entry per CDR3 protein, called by TCRdb with MiXCR from the 5' RACE reads. This sample has about a million distinct CDR3 sequences; roughly 51% occur once, and the top ten carry 20% to 25%. V was pared by 6 bases and J by 5 bases, with 8 bases between. The CDR3 loop spans 11 amino acids. Germline CDR1 reads ENHRY; CDR2 reads SYGVKD. The TCR was taken from a woman aged 60-75 years in good health. The rearrangement links TRBV10-3 to TRBJ2-7; TRBD1 might be the D (5 bases). The sample consisted of blood. CDR3 loop: CAIRDTNEQYF. The CDR3 DNA follows: TGTGCCATCAGGGACACAAACGAGCAGTACTTC.